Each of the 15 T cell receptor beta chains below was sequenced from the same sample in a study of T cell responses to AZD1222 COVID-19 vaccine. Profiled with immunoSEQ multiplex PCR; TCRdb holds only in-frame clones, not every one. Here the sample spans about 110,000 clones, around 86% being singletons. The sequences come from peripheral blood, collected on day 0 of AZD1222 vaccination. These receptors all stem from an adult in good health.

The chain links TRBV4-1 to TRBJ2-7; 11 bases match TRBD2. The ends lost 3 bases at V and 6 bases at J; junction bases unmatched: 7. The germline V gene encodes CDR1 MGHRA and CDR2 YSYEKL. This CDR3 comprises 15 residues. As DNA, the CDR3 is TGCGCCAGCAGCCAGTTTCTAGCGGGGGGTAGCGAGCAGTACTTC. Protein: CASSQFLAGGSEQYF.

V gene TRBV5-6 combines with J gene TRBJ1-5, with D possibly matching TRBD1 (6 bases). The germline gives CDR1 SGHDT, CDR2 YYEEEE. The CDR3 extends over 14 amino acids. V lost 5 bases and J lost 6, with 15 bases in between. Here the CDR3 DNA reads TGTGCCAGCAGAAAGCAGGGGCTCGGTCAGCCCCAGCATTTT. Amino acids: CASRKQGLGQPQHF.

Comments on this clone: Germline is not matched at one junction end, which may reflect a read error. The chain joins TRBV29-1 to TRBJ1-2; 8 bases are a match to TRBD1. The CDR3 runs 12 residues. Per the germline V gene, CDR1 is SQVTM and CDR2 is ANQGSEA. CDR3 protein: CSVEGQGYGYTF. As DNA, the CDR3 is TGCAGCGTCGAAGGACAGGGCTATGGCTACACCTTC. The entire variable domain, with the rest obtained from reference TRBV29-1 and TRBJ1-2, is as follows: SAVISQKPSRDICQRGTSLTIQCQVDSQVTMMFWYRQQPGQSLTLIATANQGSEATYESGFVIDKFPISRPNLTFSTLTVSNMSPEDSSIYLCSVEGQGYGYTFGSGTRLTVV.

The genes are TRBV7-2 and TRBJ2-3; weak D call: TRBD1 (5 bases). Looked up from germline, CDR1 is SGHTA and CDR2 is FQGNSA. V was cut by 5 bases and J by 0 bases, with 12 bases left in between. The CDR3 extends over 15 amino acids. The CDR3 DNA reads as TGTGCCAGCAGCCGGACATGGGCTAGCACAGATACGCAGTATTTT. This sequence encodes CASSRTWASTDTQYF.

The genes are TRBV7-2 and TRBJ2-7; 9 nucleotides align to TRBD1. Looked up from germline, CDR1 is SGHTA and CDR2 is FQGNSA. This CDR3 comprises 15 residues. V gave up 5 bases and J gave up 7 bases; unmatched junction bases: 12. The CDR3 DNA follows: TGTGCCAGCAGCCCTCCCGCCACAGGGGGCGAAGAGCAGTACTTC. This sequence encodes CASSPPATGGEEQYF.

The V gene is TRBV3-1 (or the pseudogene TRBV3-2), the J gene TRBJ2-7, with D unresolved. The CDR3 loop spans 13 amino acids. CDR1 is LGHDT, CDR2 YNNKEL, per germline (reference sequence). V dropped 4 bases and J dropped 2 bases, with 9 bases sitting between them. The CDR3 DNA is TGTGCCAGCAGCCCTCCGATTCCCTACGAGCAGTACTTC. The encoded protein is CASSPPIPYEQYF.

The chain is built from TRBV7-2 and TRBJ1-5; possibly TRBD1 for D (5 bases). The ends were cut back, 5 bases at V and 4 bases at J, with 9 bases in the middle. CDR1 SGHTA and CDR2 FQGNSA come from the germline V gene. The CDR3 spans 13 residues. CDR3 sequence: CASSPDRNQPQHF. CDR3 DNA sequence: TGTGCCAGCAGCCCTGACAGAAATCAGCCCCAGCATTTT.

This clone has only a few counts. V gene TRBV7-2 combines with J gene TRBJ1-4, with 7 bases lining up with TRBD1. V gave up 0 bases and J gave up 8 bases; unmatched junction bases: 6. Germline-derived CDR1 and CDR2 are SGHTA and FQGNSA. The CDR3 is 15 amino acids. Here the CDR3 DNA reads TGTGCCAGCAGCTTAGCGGTGGCAGGGGGGGAAAAACTGTTTTTT. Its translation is CASSLAVAGGEKLFF.

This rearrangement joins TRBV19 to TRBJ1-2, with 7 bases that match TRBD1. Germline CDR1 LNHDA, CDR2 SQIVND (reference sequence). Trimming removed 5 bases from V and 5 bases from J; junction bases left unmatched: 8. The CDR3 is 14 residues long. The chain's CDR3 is CASSPNRDSYGYTF. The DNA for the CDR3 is TGTGCCAGTAGTCCCAACCGGGACAGTTATGGCTACACCTTC.

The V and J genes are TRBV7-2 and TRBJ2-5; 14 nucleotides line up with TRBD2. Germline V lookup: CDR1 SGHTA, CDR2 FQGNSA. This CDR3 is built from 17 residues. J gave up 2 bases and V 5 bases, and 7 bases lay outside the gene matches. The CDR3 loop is CASSPRLAGGRQETQYF. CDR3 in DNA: TGTGCCAGCAGCCCGAGACTAGCGGGGGGGCGGCAAGAGACCCAGTACTTC.

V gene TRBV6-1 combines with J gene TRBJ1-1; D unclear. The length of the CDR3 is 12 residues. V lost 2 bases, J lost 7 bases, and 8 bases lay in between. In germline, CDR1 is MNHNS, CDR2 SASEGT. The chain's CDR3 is CASSEQGYEAFF. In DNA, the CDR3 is TGTGCCAGCAGTGAACAAGGGTATGAAGCTTTCTTT.

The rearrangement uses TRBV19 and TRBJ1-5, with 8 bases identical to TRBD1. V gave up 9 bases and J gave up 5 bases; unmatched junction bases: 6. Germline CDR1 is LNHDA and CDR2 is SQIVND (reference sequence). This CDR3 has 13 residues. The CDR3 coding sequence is TGTGCCAGCGGACAGGGAGGGGATCAGCCCCAGCATTTT. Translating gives CASGQGGDQPQHF.

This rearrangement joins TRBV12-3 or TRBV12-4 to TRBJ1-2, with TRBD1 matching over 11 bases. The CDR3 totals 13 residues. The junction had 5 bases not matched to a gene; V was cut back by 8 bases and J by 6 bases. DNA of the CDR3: TGTGCCAGCGAAGGACAGGGGGCAAATGGCTACACCTTC. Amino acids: CASEGQGANGYTF.

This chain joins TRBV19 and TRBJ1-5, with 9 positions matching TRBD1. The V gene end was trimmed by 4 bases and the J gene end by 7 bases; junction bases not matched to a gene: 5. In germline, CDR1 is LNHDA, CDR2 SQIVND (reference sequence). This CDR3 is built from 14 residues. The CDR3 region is CASSTTGGIQPQHF. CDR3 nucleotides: TGTGCCAGTAGTACGACAGGGGGGATCCAGCCCCAGCATTTT.

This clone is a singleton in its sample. The CDR3 nucleotides are TGTGCCAGCAGTTCGAACAGCGCCGGTGACTATGGCTACACCTTC. Amino acids: CASSSNSAGDYGYTF. The rearrangement joins TRBV6-5 to TRBJ1-2; no clear D. This CDR3 is built from 15 residues. Trimming removed 4 bases at V and 3 bases at J, with 15 bases between. Germline V gene lookup returns CDR1 MNHEY and CDR2 SVGAGI.